The rows below give T cell receptor beta chains drawn from one sample of a study of cytomegalovirus exposure and HLA in healthy donors. Only in-frame clones appear in the TCRdb table, and some are missing; sequencing was by immunoSEQ multiplex PCR. Among roughly 300,000 clones, about nine tenths were seen once, and the ten largest hold roughly 1.2%. Sequencing was performed on PBMCs. The receptors shown here come from a woman in her 30s in good health and CMV-seropositive. CDR3s include the opening cysteine and the closing phenylalanine or tryptophan.

TRBV19 CASSIWGSGANVLTF
TRBV28 CASSSPGQRNEKLFF
TRBV11-1 CASSLEAGTSMDF
TRBV5-1 CASSLGLAGGRTDTQYF
TRBV14 CASSQDPREESTEAFF
TRBV5-1 CASSLVASGSFNEQFF
TRBV30 CAWSGNSNQPQHF
TRBV6-1 CASSEVFWSETQYF
TRBV5-6 CASSFMAEALYEQYF
TRBV28 CASSFRLDRYKGNEQFF
TRBV29-1 CSVVRDMTAQETQYF
TRBV28 CASSYRSTDTQYF
TRBV6-6 CASSPGGSYGYTF
TRBV5-6 CASSLGQGTEKLFF
TRBV28 CASSLGRRGSNQPQHF
TRBV4-1 CASSQAWDRREEGQFF
TRBV6-1 CASSEREGWYGYTF
TRBV5-5 CASSLVQPYGYTF
TRBV27 CASSLYPSFQGHQPQHF
TRBV15 CATSRGGRLDTQYF
TRBV9 CASSVVQGGNTEAFF
TRBV4-3 CASSQDFGNQPQHF
TRBV19 CASQGNSYEQYF
TRBV9 CASSPNVAYEQYF
TRBV27 CASSLGTGSQPQHF
TRBV7-8 CASSLGHRGYEQYF
TRBV7-9 CASSLGEPAPSSYEQYF
TRBV7-8 CASSLLRTSPYEQYF
TRBV7-6 CASNLSPGQGYGYTF